A selection of T cell receptor beta chains follows, all from one sample in a study of T cells in Graves' hyperthyroidism and ophthalmopathy. TCRdb re-analysed the multiplex PCR reads in MiXCR, keeping a single row per CDR3 protein. The table records some 500,000 distinct CDR3 sequences, roughly a quarter of them present only once. Sequencing input: blood. The receptors stem from a woman younger than 45 with Graves' ophthalmopathy. Each CDR3 is given with its conserved first and last residue. Fields, in order: clone size, D gene, V gene, J gene, CDR3 length, CDR3 DNA, CDR3 protein. The D gene is left open where the match is weak. The size entry is marked missing in some rows and otherwise reads once, few, many or a size class.

size: once
D: TRBD2
V: TRBV7-2
J: TRBJ2-5
length: 16
DNA: TGTGCCAGCAGCTTAGTTAGCCTAGCGGCCCAAGAGACCCAGTACTTC
CDR3: CASSLVSLAAQETQYF

size: NA
D: NA
V: TRBV2
J: TRBJ1-2
length: 10
DNA: TGTGCCACCCGGACTTCTGGCTACACCTTC
CDR3: CATRTSGYTF

size: many
D: NA
V: TRBV28
J: TRBJ1-5
length: 11
DNA: TGTGCCAGCAGTTTTTGGGGGCCCCAGCATTTT
CDR3: CASSFWGPQHF

size: few
D: TRBD2
V: TRBV29-1
J: TRBJ2-7
length: 13
DNA: TGCAGCGTTGCGGGGGGGGCCTCCTACGAGCAGTACTTC
CDR3: CSVAGGASYEQYF

size: many
D: NA
V: TRBV29-1
J: TRBJ2-2
length: 16
DNA: TGCAGCGTTGAAGATCGGAGCAGGGCTGACACCGGGGAGCTGTTTTTT
CDR3: CSVEDRSRADTGELFF

size: few
D: NA
V: TRBV27
J: TRBJ1-3
length: 16
DNA: TGTGCCAGCAGTTTACCGGACAGCCGCTCTGGAAACACCATATATTTT
CDR3: CASSLPDSRSGNTIYF

size: many
D: NA
V: TRBV6-2/TRBV6-3
J: TRBJ2-4
length: 13
DNA: TGTGCCAGCAGACGAGACAGTTTAAACATTCAGTACTTC
CDR3: CASRRDSLNIQYF

size: few
D: NA
V: TRBV19
J: TRBJ1-5
length: 13
DNA: TGTGCCAGTAGTATCCAATCAGATCAGCCCCAGCATTTT
CDR3: CASSIQSDQPQHF

size: many
D: NA
V: TRBV7-2
J: TRBJ2-2
length: 17
DNA: TGTGCCAGCAGCTTTGCCACAGGGTCTAGGGACACCGGGGAGCTGTTTTTT
CDR3: CASSFATGSRDTGELFF

size: NA
D: NA
V: TRBV2
J: TRBJ1-2
length: 13
DNA: TGTGCCAGCAGTGGGGAACAGATTTTGGGCTACACCTTC
CDR3: CASSGEQILGYTF

size: few
D: TRBD1
V: TRBV12-3/TRBV12-4
J: TRBJ2-7
length: 14
DNA: TGTGCCAGCAGTTTAGCGACAGGGTCCTACGAGCAGTACTTC
CDR3: CASSLATGSYEQYF

size: NA
D: NA
V: TRBV9
J: TRBJ1-1
length: 14
DNA: TGTGCCAGCAGCTTCGGACAGTCCTCCACTGAAGCTTTCTTT
CDR3: CASSFGQSSTEAFF

size: NA
D: NA
V: TRBV12-5
J: TRBJ2-5
length: 13
DNA: TGTGCTAGTGGTCCAACTAAGGGGGAGACCCAGTACTTC
CDR3: CASGPTKGETQYF

size: few
D: NA
V: TRBV6-2/TRBV6-3
J: TRBJ1-3
length: 19
DNA: TGTGCCAGCAGACGAACGACAGCTAGGTCGGCCAAAACTGGAAACACCATATATTTT
CDR3: CASRRTTARSAKTGNTIYF

size: few
D: NA
V: TRBV4-3
J: TRBJ1-2
length: 15
DNA: TGCGCCAGCAGCCAAGAAGCGGGAAATAACTATGGCTACACCTTC
CDR3: CASSQEAGNNYGYTF

size: many
D: TRBD1
V: TRBV6-1
J: TRBJ2-7
length: 15
DNA: TGTGCCAGCAGTGGCGGACAGGGGGTAGCCTTCGAGCAGTACTTC
CDR3: CASSGGQGVAFEQYF

size: few
D: TRBD2
V: TRBV11-2
J: TRBJ2-3
length: 17
DNA: TGTGCCAGCAGCTTAGTGGGCTGGCGGGGGGGCCAAGATACGCAGTATTTT
CDR3: CASSLVGWRGGQDTQYF

size: few
D: NA
V: TRBV6-1
J: TRBJ1-1
length: 13
DNA: TGTGCCAGCACCGCAGGGGTGAACACTGAAGCTTTCTTT
CDR3: CASTAGVNTEAFF

size: NA
D: NA
V: TRBV20-1
J: TRBJ1-2
length: 12
DNA: TGCAGTGCATATCAAGGGGACTATGGCTACACCTTC
CDR3: CSAYQGDYGYTF

size: many
D: TRBD2
V: TRBV6-2/TRBV6-3
J: TRBJ2-7
length: 16
DNA: TGTGCCAGCAGTTACCGCCTGAGCGGGGGATCCTACGAGCAGTACTTC
CDR3: CASSYRLSGGSYEQYF

size: NA
D: NA
V: TRBV6-2/TRBV6-3
J: TRBJ2-7
length: 13
DNA: TGTGCCAGCAGTTATTCACCCCTCTACGAGCAGTACTTC
CDR3: CASSYSPLYEQYF

size: many
D: NA
V: TRBV7-9
J: TRBJ2-7
length: 15
DNA: TGTGCCAGCAGCCGTACGGGGGGCAGCTCCTACGAGCAGTACTTC
CDR3: CASSRTGGSSYEQYF

size: many
D: TRBD1
V: TRBV7-2
J: TRBJ2-5
length: 14
DNA: TGTGCCAGCAGCCAGCAGGGGGTAGGGGAGACCCAGTACTTC
CDR3: CASSQQGVGETQYF

size: few
D: TRBD1
V: TRBV29-1
J: TRBJ1-2
length: 13
DNA: TGCAGCCTGAGAGAGGGGGCGGACTATGGCTACACCTTC
CDR3: CSLREGADYGYTF

size: many
D: NA
V: TRBV7-9
J: TRBJ2-5
length: 14
DNA: TGTGCCAGCAGCTTAGGGGCGGGGCAAGAGACCCAGTACTTC
CDR3: CASSLGAGQETQYF

size: many
D: NA
V: TRBV11-3
J: TRBJ1-1
length: 14
DNA: TGTGCCAGCAGCCGCGGGTCGGGGAACACTGAAGCTTTCTTT
CDR3: CASSRGSGNTEAFF

size: few
D: NA
V: TRBV6-5
J: TRBJ1-1
length: 13
DNA: TGTGCCAGCAGTTACCTGCTAGGGACTGAAGCTTTCTTT
CDR3: CASSYLLGTEAFF

size: NA
D: NA
V: TRBV5-1
J: TRBJ1-1
length: 15
DNA: TGCGCCAGCAGCCAATTTTCGGGACACAACACTGAAGCTTTCTTT
CDR3: CASSQFSGHNTEAFF

size: NA
D: NA
V: TRBV6-2/TRBV6-3
J: TRBJ1-2
length: 15
DNA: TGTGCCAGCAGAGTACATGACGGGAGTCGCGGTGGCTACACCTTC
CDR3: CASRVHDGSRGGYTF

size: few
D: TRBD1
V: TRBV2
J: TRBJ1-1
length: 15
DNA: TGTGCCAGCAGGGACAGGGGAGCAATGAACACTGAAGCTTTCTTT
CDR3: CASRDRGAMNTEAFF

size: NA
D: NA
V: TRBV27
J: TRBJ1-6
length: 12
DNA: TGTGCCAGCAGGTCAGGGTATTCACCCCTCCACTTT
CDR3: CASRSGYSPLHF

size: many
D: TRBD1
V: TRBV6-2/TRBV6-3
J: TRBJ2-7
length: 14
DNA: TGTGCCAGCAGCCAACTCGGACAGGACTACGAGCAGTACTTC
CDR3: CASSQLGQDYEQYF

size: NA
D: NA
V: TRBV20-1
J: TRBJ2-7
length: 13
DNA: TGCAGTGCTCCTAGACTGGTAACCTACGATCAGTACTTC
CDR3: CSAPRLVTYDQYF

size: many
D: TRBD1
V: TRBV5-1
J: TRBJ2-7
length: 15
DNA: TGCGCCAGCAGCTTGGTACAGGGGGCGAACTACGAGCAGTACTTC
CDR3: CASSLVQGANYEQYF

size: many
D: NA
V: TRBV7-6
J: TRBJ1-1
length: 14
DNA: TGTGCCAGCAGCTTAGGCTTCGAGGGAGATGAAGCTTTCTTT
CDR3: CASSLGFEGDEAFF

size: many
D: NA
V: TRBV6-5
J: TRBJ1-1
length: 14
DNA: TGTGCCAGCAGTTTGACCCGGGACAACACTGAAGCTTTCTTT
CDR3: CASSLTRDNTEAFF

size: NA
D: NA
V: TRBV12-3/TRBV12-4
J: TRBJ2-5
length: 16
DNA: TGTGCCAGCAGTTCTCCTAGGACAGACTCTAGGGAGACCCAGTACTTC
CDR3: CASSSPRTDSRETQYF

size: many
D: TRBD1
V: TRBV19
J: TRBJ1-5
length: 14
DNA: TGTGCCAGTAGTGGGGGGACAGACAATCAGCCCCAGCATTTT
CDR3: CASSGGTDNQPQHF

size: few
D: TRBD1
V: TRBV5-1
J: TRBJ1-6
length: 17
DNA: TGCGCCAGCAGCTCCCTCCAACAGGGGGCATATAATTCACCCCTCCACTTT
CDR3: CASSSLQQGAYNSPLHF

size: NA
D: TRBD2
V: TRBV24-1
J: TRBJ2-5
length: 15
DNA: TGTGCCACCTCTTTAGCGGGGGGTCTCCAAGAGACCCAGTACTTC
CDR3: CATSLAGGLQETQYF

size: NA
D: TRBD1
V: TRBV7-8
J: TRBJ2-7
length: 14
DNA: TGTGCCAGCAGCCCTCCCTGGGACAGAGGGGAGCAGTACTTC
CDR3: CASSPPWDRGEQYF

size: many
D: NA
V: TRBV2
J: TRBJ1-1
length: 10
DNA: TGTGCCAGCAGTGAATTTGGGACTTTCTTT
CDR3: CASSEFGTFF

size: many
D: TRBD1
V: TRBV6-1
J: TRBJ1-2
length: 14
DNA: TGTGCCAGCAGCCGCGGGACAGGGTTGCGGGGCTACACCTTC
CDR3: CASSRGTGLRGYTF

size: many
D: NA
V: TRBV6-5
J: TRBJ1-2
length: 16
DNA: TGTGCCAGCAGTTACTCGTCCTCCGGCTTTAACTATGGCTACACCTTC
CDR3: CASSYSSSGFNYGYTF

size: NA
D: NA
V: TRBV6-1
J: TRBJ1-2
length: 14
DNA: TGTGCCAGCTCCCTCCACAACAATCCCTATGGCTACACCTTC
CDR3: CASSLHNNPYGYTF

size: many
D: TRBD1
V: TRBV10-3
J: TRBJ1-5
length: 13
DNA: TGTGCCACCCGACAGGGCGAAGGCCAGCCCCAGCATTTT
CDR3: CATRQGEGQPQHF

size: NA
D: NA
V: TRBV3-1
J: TRBJ1-2
length: 16
DNA: TGTGCCAGCAGCCAAGATCCTGGGCCCATGAAGTATGGCTACACCTTC
CDR3: CASSQDPGPMKYGYTF

size: few
D: NA
V: TRBV7-2
J: TRBJ1-1
length: 15
DNA: TGTGCCAGCAGCATTTTCAGGGGCATGAACACTGAAGCTTTCTTT
CDR3: CASSIFRGMNTEAFF

size: many
D: TRBD1
V: TRBV11-2
J: TRBJ2-5
length: 15
DNA: TGTGCCAGCAGTCCCGGACAGGGGGCTGGTGAGACCCAGTACTTC
CDR3: CASSPGQGAGETQYF

size: few
D: TRBD1
V: TRBV6-1
J: TRBJ2-4
length: 14
DNA: TGTGCCAGCGAGGAAGCAGGGGGCAAAAACATTCAGTACTTC
CDR3: CASEEAGGKNIQYF